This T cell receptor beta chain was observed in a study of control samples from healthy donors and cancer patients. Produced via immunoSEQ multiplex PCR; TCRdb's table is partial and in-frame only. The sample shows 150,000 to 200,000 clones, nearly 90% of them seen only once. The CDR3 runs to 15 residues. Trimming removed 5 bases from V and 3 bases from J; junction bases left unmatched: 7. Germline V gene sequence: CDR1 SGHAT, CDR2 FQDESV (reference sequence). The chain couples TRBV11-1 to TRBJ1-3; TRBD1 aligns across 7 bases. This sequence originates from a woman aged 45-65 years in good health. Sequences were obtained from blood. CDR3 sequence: CASSLGTAIGNTIYF. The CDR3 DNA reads TGTGCCAGCAGCCTTGGGACAGCTATTGGAAACACCATATATTTT.